This TCR beta chain derives from a study of persistence of HIV-infected CD4 T cells. Overlapping HIV-1 Gag 15-mer peptides at 0.85 to 1 ug per peptide per mL were used. Memory cells lacking CD40L and CD69 with high CD45RO were sorted. The immunoSEQ assay was version 4, run in survey mode. Profiling relied on immunoSEQ multiplex PCR, and the TCRdb table lists in-frame clones only, not all of them. The data show about 40,000 clones, 75% to 80% seen once. Germline CDR1 reads WSHSY; CDR2 reads SAAADI. This CDR3 spans 13 amino acids. V lost 6 bases and J 4 bases, leaving 12 bases between the germline ends. In the case of this clone: The antigen remains unidentified.

The sequence was obtained from an adult man with HIV who was CMV-seropositive. The J gene is TRBJ1-2, the V gene TRBV10-2, with TRBD1 as a possible D gene (6 bases). Sample: CD4+ T cells sorted from PBMCs after roughly 20-hour stimulation, taken from a patient who received antiretroviral therapy. CDR3 bases: TGCGCCAGCAGCGCACAGGGAAGCTATGGCTACACCTTC. This sequence encodes CASSAQGSYGYTF.